The 15 T cell receptor beta chains below come from one sample, sequenced in a study of cytomegalovirus exposure and HLA in healthy donors. The PCR made use of 60 Vbeta and 13 Jbeta primers. TCRdb's table, derived via immunoSEQ multiplex PCR, lists solely in-frame clones and lacks some. This table has approximately 58,000 clones, roughly 83% appearing once. Sequenced material: PBMCs. These receptor sequences come from a man aged 30 to 45 in good health and CMV-seronegative.

This chain links TRBV6-4 with TRBJ2-1, with 11 bases identical to TRBD2. Germline trimming cut 0 bases from V and 6 bases from J; bases unmatched to any gene: 4. The CDR3 runs to 16 residues. Germline loops: CDR1 MRHNA, CDR2 SNTAGT. The CDR3 region is CASSDSFGLAGNEQFF. Here the CDR3 DNA reads TGTGCCAGCAGTGACTCGTTTGGACTAGCGGGCAATGAGCAGTTCTTC.

The J gene is TRBJ2-5, the V gene TRBV2; a weak D match, TRBD1 (6 bases). The germline CDR1 and CDR2 sequences are SNHLY and FYNNEI. The CDR3 contains 13 residues. The V end was cut by 8 bases, the J end by 5 bases, with 15 bases between. The DNA of the CDR3 is TGTGCCAGCTGCCAGGGGTCCAAGGAGACCCAGTACTTC. It translates to CASCQGSKETQYF. Based on the CDR3 plus reference TRBV2 and TRBJ2-5, the full variable domain is EPEVTQTPSHQVTQMGQEVILRCVPISNHLYFYWYRQILGQKVEFLVSFYNNEISEKSEIFDDQFSVERPDGSNFTLKIRSTKLEDSAMYFCASCQGSKETQYFGPGTRLLVL.

The rearrangement joins TRBV11-2 to TRBJ2-7; 9 bases fit TRBD1. The CDR3 consists of 12 residues. CDR1 is SGHAT, CDR2 FQNNGV, per germline. V shed 0 bases, J shed 11 bases, and the junction held 2 bases outside the gene matches. The CDR3 region has the DNA TGTGCCAGCAGCTTAGATGGGACAGGGAAGTACTTC. It specifies CASSLDGTGKYF.

This chain uses TRBV13 with TRBJ2-1; TRBD2 aligns across 14 bases. The CDR3 totals 16 residues. V trimming: 8 bases; J trimming: 7 bases; junction bases outside the gene matches: 10. Germline values: CDR1 PRHDT, CDR2 FYEKMQ (reference sequence). The CDR3, as DNA: TGTGCCAGCGAAATACTGGGACTAGCGGGAGTAAATGAGCAGTTCTTC. Amino acid sequence: CASEILGLAGVNEQFF.

V and J are TRBV6-4 and TRBJ2-2; D ambiguous. Deletions cut 4 bases from V and 3 bases from J, with 6 bases between. Looked up from germline, CDR1 is MRHNA and CDR2 is SNTAGT. The CDR3 runs 13 residues. CDR3 nucleotides: TGTGCCAGCAGTGGAACTGACACCGGGGAGCTGTTTTTT. It encodes CASSGTDTGELFF.

J is TRBJ2-5 and V is TRBV27; 15 bases align to TRBD2. The J call may be faulty, since TRBJ2-7 better matches the DNA end. Germline V gene lookup returns CDR1 MNHEY and CDR2 SMNVEV (reference sequence). The CDR3 has 21 amino acids. Written as DNA, the CDR3 is TGTGCCAGCAGTCCATACCCCGGGACTAGCGGGAGGTCTTCGCAAATCTACGAGCAGTACTTC. Translating it yields CASSPYPGTSGRSSQIYEQYF.

The chain carries TRBV5-6 and TRBJ2-3, with 10 positions matching TRBD1. CDR1 and CDR2 from the germline V gene are SGHDT and YYEEEE. This CDR3 region has 14 residues. With 4 bases clipped from V and 4 bases from J, the junction kept 3 bases outside the gene matches. CDR3 nucleotide sequence: TGTGCCAGCAGCCTGGGACAGGGGTCAGATACGCAGTATTTT. Protein sequence: CASSLGQGSDTQYF.

This clone was observed a single time. The chain is built from TRBV18 and TRBJ2-7; TRBD2 might be the D (6 bases). This CDR3 has 14 residues. CDR1 KGHSH and CDR2 LQKENI come from the germline V gene. The V and J ends lost 2 bases and 0 bases respectively, with 8 bases between them. The CDR3: CASSPGGASYEQYF. The CDR3 coding sequence is TGTGCCAGCTCACCAGGCGGGGCCTCCTACGAGCAGTACTTC.

This clone was found once. The V and J genes are TRBV27 and TRBJ1-5; no clear D gene. The V gene's germline CDR1 is MNHEY and CDR2 SMNVEV (reference sequence). The CDR3 extends over 13 amino acids. V shed 3 bases and J shed 2 bases, with 5 bases lying between them. The CDR3 DNA follows: TGTGCCAGCAGTTTCGGGGGCAATCAGCCCCAGCATTTT. It codes for CASSFGGNQPQHF.

V is TRBV5-1 and J is TRBJ1-1; TRBD1 is a possible D gene (6 bases). Trimming stripped 0 bases from V and 4 bases from J, with 13 bases between. CDR3 length: 15 residues. The germline gives CDR1 SGHRS, CDR2 YFSETQ. The CDR3 reads CASSLALQGSTEAFF. CDR3 coding DNA: TGCGCCAGCAGCTTGGCCTTACAGGGAAGCACTGAAGCTTTCTTT.

The V gene is TRBV15, the J gene TRBJ2-3; 8 positions match TRBD1. Germline V gene data show CDR1 as LNHNV and CDR2 as YYDKDF (reference sequence). The J segment lost 2 bases and the V segment lost 1 base, leaving 5 bases of the junction unmatched. The CDR3 has 16 amino acids. The CDR3 here is CATSRGRTGNTDTQYF. In DNA form, the CDR3 reads TGTGCCACCAGCAGAGGAAGGACAGGGAACACAGATACGCAGTATTTT.

Written as DNA, the CDR3 is TGCGCCAGCAGCCAAGTATACTTTCCCTACGAGCAGTACTTC. It specifies CASSQVYFPYEQYF. The V gene is TRBV4-1, the J gene TRBJ2-7; D is unresolved. V gave up 1 base and J gave up 2 bases, with 9 bases separating them. The CDR3 is 14 residues long. Germline CDR1 reads MGHRA; CDR2 reads YSYEKL.

This chain connects TRBV7-9 to TRBJ2-1; D is possibly TRBD2 (5 bases). The V and J ends lost 5 bases and 2 bases respectively, with 10 bases between them. CDR3 length: 14 amino acids. In germline, CDR1 is SEHNR, CDR2 FQNEAQ (reference sequence). CDR3 sequence: CASSLDFPYNEQFF. CDR3 coding DNA: TGTGCCAGCAGCCTGGACTTTCCCTACAATGAGCAGTTCTTC.

V is TRBV27 and J is TRBJ2-7; D might be TRBD1 (6 bases). The CDR3 is made up of 14 amino acids. The V gene lost 3 bases and the J gene lost 2 bases, with 11 bases spanning the gap. Germline lookup yields CDR1 MNHEY and CDR2 SMNVEV (reference sequence). The CDR3 loop reads CASSLRGRTYEQYF. CDR3 coding DNA: TGTGCCAGCAGTTTGAGGGGGAGAACCTACGAGCAGTACTTC.

This chain uses TRBV7-6 with TRBJ1-3, with D tentatively TRBD1 (5 bases). Trimming cost V 5 bases and J 4 bases, with 9 bases left between them. This CDR3 region has 13 residues. Germline V gene lookup returns CDR1 SGHVS and CDR2 FNYEAQ. As DNA, the CDR3 is TGTGCCAGCAGCCCCGCAGGGGGAAACACCATATATTTT. It encodes CASSPAGGNTIYF.